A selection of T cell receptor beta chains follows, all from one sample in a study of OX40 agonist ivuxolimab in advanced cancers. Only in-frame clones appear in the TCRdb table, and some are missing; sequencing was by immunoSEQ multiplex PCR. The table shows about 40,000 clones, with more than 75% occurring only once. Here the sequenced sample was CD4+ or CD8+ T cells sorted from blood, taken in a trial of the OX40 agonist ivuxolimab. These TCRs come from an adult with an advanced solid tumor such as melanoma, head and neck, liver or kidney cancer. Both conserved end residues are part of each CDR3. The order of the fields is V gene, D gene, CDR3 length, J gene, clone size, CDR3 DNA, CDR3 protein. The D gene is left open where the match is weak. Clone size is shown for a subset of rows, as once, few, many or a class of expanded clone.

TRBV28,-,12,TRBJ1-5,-,TGTGCCAGCGGAGAGGGTCTGGGGCCCCAGCATTTT,CASGEGLGPQHF
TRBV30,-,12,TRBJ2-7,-,TGTGCCTGCCTACAGCACTCCTACGAGCAGTACTTC,CACLQHSYEQYF
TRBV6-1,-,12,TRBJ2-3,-,TGTGCCAGCATCGGGAACACAGATACGCAGTATTTT,CASIGNTDTQYF
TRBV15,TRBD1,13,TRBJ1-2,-,TGTGCCACCAGCAGACCCAGGGGGCCTGGCTACACCTTC,CATSRPRGPGYTF
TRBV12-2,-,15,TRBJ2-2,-,TGTGCAACCCGCCCCAGGGCAGATGGCACCGGGGAGCTGTTTTTT,CATRPRADGTGELFF
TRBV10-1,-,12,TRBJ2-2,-,TGCGCCAGCTCTAGCTGGGCCGGGGAGCTGTTTTTT,CASSSWAGELFF
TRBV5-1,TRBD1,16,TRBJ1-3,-,TGCGCCAGCAGCCAACAGGGGCAGAGCTCTGGAAACACCATATATTTT,CASSQQGQSSGNTIYF
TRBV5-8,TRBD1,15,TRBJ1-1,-,TGTGCCAGCAGGGCGGTCAGGGGGGCGAACACTGAAGCTTTCTTT,CASRAVRGANTEAFF
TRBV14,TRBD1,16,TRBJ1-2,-,TGTGCCAGCAGCCACTCACCGACAGGGACAGACTATGGCTACACCTTC,CASSHSPTGTDYGYTF
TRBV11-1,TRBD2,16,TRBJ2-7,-,TGTGCCAGCAGCGAACTGGGACTAGCGGGAGCCCGGGAGCAGTACTTC,CASSELGLAGAREQYF
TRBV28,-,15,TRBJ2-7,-,TGTGCCAGCAGCCGGGTTCCGAACCCCAACTGCGAGCAGTACTTC,CASSRVPNPNCEQYF
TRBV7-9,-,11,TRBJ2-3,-,TGTGCCAGCAGCGAAACAGATACGCAGTATTTT,CASSETDTQYF
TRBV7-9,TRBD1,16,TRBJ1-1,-,TGTGCCAGCAGCTTAGGACAGGGTGGAGTGAACACTGAAGCTTTCTTT,CASSLGQGGVNTEAFF
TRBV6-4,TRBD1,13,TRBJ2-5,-,TGTGCCAGCAGTCGCGACAGGGGAGAGACCCAGTACTTC,CASSRDRGETQYF
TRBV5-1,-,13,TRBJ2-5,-,TGCGCCAGCAGCGTAACAGGGCTGGAGACCCAGTACTTC,CASSVTGLETQYF
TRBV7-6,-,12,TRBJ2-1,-,TGTGCCAGCAGCTTACAGGGCACCGAGCAGTTCTTC,CASSLQGTEQFF
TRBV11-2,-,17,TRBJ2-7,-,TGTGCCAGCAGCTTTGAAGGTGGGGCCAGATCTTTCTACGAGCAGTACTTC,CASSFEGGARSFYEQYF
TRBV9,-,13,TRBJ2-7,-,TGTGCCAGCAGCGGCCCTATAGGAGGGGAGCAGTACTTC,CASSGPIGGEQYF
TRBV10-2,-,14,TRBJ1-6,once,TGCGCCAGCAGTGAGCGGACGAGCTATTCACCCCTCCACTTT,CASSERTSYSPLHF
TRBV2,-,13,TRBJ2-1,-,TGTGCCAGCAAAGAGTTCTCCTACAATGAGCAGTTCTTC,CASKEFSYNEQFF
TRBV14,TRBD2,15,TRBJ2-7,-,TGTGCCAGCAGCCAAGGGCGGGAGGGCCCCTACGAGCAGTACTTC,CASSQGREGPYEQYF
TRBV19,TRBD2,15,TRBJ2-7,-,TGTGCCAGTAGGCGCGGGGGGCCCTTCGCCTACGAGCAGTACTTC,CASRRGGPFAYEQYF
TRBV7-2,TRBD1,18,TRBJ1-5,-,TGTGCCAGCAGCTTAGATTGTGGGACAGGGGTCGAAGGGCAGCCCCAGCATTTT,CASSLDCGTGVEGQPQHF
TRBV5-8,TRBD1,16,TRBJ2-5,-,TGTGCCAGCAGCCCCGGGACAGGGATGATCCAAGAGACCCAGTACTTC,CASSPGTGMIQETQYF
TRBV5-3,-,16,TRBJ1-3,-,TGTGCCAGAAGCTGGTGGGGCCAGAACTCTGGAAACACCATATATTTT,CARSWWGQNSGNTIYF
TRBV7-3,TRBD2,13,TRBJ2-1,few,TGTGCCAGCAGCGCTAGCGGGAGGAATGAGCAGTTCTTC,CASSASGRNEQFF
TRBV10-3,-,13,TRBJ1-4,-,TGTGCCATCAGTGACGTACAGAATGAAAAACTGTTTTTT,CAISDVQNEKLFF
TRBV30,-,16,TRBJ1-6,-,TGTGCCTGGATGGAATTGAGTGGGGCCTATAATTCACCCCTCCACTTT,CAWMELSGAYNSPLHF
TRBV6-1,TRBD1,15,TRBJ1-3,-,TGTGCCAGCAGTGCGACAGGGGGCTCTGGAAACACCATATATTTT,CASSATGGSGNTIYF
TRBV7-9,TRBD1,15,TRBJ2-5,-,TGTGCCAGCAGCTTAGGCAGGGGGCTGAGGGAGACCCAGTACTTC,CASSLGRGLRETQYF